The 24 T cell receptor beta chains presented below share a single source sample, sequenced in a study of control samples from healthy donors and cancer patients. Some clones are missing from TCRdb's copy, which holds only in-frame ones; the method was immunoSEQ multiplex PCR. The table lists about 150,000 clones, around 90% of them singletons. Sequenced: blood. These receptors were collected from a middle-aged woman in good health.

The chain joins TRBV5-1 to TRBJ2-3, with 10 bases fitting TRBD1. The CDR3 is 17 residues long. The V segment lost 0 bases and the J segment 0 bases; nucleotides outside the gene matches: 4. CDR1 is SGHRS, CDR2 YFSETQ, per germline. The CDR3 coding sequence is TGCGCCAGCAGCTTGGTTTGGGGACAGGGGAGCACAGATACGCAGTATTTT. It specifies CASSLVWGQGSTDTQYF.

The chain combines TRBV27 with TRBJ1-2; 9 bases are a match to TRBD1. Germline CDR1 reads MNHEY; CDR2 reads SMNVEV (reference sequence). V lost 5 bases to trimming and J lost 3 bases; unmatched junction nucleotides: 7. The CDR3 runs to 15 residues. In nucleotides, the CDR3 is TGTGCCAGCAGTCCCGGACAGGGGTGGGACTATGGCTACACCTTC. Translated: CASSPGQGWDYGYTF.

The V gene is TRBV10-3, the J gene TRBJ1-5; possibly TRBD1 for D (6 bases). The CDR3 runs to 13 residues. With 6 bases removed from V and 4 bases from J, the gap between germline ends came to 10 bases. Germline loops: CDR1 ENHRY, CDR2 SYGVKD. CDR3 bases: TGTGCCATCAGCCCGGGACAAAATCAGCCCCAGCATTTT. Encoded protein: CAISPGQNQPQHF.

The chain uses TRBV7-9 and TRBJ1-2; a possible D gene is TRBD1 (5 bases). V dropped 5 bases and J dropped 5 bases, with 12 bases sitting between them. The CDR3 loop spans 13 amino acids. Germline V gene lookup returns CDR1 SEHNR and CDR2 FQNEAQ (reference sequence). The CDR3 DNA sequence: TGTGCCAGCAGCCCGGGGGTTGGTTATGGCTACACCTTC. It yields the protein CASSPGVGYGYTF. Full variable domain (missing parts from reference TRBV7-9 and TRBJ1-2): DTGVSQNPRHKITKRGQNVTFRCDPISEHNRLYWYRQTLGQGPEFLTYFQNEAQLEKSRLLSDRFSAERPKGSFSTLEIQRTEQGDSAMYLCASSPGVGYGYTFGSGTRLTVV.

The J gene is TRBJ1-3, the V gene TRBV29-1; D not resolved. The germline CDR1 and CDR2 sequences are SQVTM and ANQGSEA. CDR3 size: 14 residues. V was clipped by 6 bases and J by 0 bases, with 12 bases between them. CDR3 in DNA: TGCAGCGTCGAACAGCCTTACTCTGGAAACACCATATATTTT. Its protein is CSVEQPYSGNTIYF.

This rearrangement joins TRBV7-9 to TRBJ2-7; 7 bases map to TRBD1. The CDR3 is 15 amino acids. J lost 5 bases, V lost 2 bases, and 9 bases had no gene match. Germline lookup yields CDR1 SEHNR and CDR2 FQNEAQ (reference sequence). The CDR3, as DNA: TGTGCCAGCAGCTTAAGGCTAGGACAGGTGGACGAGCAGTACTTC. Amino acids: CASSLRLGQVDEQYF.

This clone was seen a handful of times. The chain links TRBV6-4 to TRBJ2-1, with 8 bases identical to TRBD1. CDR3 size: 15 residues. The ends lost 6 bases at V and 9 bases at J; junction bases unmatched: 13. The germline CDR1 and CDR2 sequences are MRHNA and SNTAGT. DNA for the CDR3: TGTGCCAGCAGACGACAGGGGATCTCAATGGGTGAGCAGTTCTTC. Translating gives CASRRQGISMGEQFF.

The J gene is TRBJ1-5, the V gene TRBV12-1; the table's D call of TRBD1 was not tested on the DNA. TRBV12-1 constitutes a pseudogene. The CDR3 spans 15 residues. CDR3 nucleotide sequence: TGTGCCAGCAGCCATGGACAAGCCGCCAATCAGCCCCAGCATTTT. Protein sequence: CASSHGQAANQPQHF.

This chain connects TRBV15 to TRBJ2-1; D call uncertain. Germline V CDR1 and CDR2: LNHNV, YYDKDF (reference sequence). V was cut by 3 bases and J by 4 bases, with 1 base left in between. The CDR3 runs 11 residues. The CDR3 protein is CATSSYNEQFF. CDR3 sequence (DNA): TGTGCCACCAGCAGTTACAATGAGCAGTTCTTC.

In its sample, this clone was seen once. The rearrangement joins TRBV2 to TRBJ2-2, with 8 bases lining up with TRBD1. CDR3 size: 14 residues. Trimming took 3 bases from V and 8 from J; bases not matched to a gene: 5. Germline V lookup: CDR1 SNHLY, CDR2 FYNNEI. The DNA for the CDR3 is TGTGCCAGCAGTGACAGGGGGCTGTTAGGGGAGCTGTTTTTT. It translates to CASSDRGLLGELFF. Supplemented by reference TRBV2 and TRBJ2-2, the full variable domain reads EPEVTQTPSHQVTQMGQEVILRCVPISNHLYFYWYRQILGQKVEFLVSFYNNEISEKSEIFDDQFSVERPDGSNFTLKIRSTKLEDSAMYFCASSDRGLLGELFFGEGSRLTVL.

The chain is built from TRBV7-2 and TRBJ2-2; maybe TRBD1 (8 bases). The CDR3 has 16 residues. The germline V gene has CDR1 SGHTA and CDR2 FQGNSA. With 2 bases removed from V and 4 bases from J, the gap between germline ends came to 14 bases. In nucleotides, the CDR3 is TGTGCCAGCAGCTTATGGCACAGGGGGGGCACCGGGGAGCTGTTTTTT. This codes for CASSLWHRGGTGELFF.

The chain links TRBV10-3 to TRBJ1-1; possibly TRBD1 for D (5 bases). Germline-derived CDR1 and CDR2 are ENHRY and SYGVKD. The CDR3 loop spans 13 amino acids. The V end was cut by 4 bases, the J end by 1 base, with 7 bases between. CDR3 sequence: CAISGQGNTEAFF. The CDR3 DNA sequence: TGTGCCATCAGTGGCCAGGGGAACACTGAAGCTTTCTTT.

The CDR3 coding sequence is TGTGCCAGCAGTTTATACAGAAACCTAAATAATTCACCCCTCCACTTT. Encoded protein: CASSLYRNLNNSPLHF. V usage is TRBV28 and J usage is TRBJ1-6; D unclear. Per germline, CDR1 MDHEN and CDR2 SYDVKM. V lost 1 base, J lost 5 bases, and 12 bases lay in between. The CDR3 has 16 residues.

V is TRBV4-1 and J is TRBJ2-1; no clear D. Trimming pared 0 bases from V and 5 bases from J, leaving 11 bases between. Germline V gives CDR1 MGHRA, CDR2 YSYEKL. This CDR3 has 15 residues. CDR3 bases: TGCGCCAGCAGCCAAGAAATGGCGGAAAACAATGAGCAGTTCTTC. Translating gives CASSQEMAENNEQFF.

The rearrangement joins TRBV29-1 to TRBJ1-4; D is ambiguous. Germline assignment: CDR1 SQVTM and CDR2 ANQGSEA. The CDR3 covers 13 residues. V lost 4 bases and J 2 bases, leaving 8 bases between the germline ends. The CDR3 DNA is TGCAGCGTTGCGGTTTCCACTAATGAAAAACTGTTTTTT. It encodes CSVAVSTNEKLFF. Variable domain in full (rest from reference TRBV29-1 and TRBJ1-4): SAVISQKPSRDICQRGTSLTIQCQVDSQVTMMFWYRQQPGQSLTLIATANQGSEATYESGFVIDKFPISRPNLTFSTLTVSNMSPEDSSIYLCSVAVSTNEKLFFGSGTQLSVL.

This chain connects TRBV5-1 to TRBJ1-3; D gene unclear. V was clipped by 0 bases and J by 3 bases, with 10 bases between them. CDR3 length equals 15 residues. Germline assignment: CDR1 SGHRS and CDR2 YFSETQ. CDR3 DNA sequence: TGCGCCAGCAGCTTGGCCGCGGGAGGTGGAAACACCATATATTTT. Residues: CASSLAAGGGNTIYF.

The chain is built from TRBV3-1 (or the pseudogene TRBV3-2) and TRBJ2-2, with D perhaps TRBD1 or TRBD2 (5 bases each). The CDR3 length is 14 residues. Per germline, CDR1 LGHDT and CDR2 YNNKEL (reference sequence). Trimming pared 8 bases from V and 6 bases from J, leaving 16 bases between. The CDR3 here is CASAIWGKPGELFF. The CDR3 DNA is TGTGCCAGCGCAATCTGGGGGAAACCCGGGGAGCTGTTTTTT.

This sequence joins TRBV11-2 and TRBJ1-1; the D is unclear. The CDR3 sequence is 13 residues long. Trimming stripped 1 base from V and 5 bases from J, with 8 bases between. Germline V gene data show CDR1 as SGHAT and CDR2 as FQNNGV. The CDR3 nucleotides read TGTGCCAGCAGCTTAGGATGGGGAACTGAAGCTTTCTTT. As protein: CASSLGWGTEAFF.

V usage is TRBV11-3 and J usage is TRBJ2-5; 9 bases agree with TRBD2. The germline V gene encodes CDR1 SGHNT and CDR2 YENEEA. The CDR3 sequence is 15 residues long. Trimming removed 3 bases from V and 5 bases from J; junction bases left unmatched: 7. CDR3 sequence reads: CASSFSGGVGETQYF. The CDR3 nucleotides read TGTGCCAGCAGCTTTAGCGGGGGAGTTGGGGAGACCCAGTACTTC.

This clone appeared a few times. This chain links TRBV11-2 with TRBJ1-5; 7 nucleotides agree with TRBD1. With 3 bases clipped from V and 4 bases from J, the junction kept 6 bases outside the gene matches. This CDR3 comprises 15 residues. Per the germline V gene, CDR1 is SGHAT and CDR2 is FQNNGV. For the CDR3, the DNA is TGTGCCAGCAGCTTCCTGACAGGGTGGAATCAGCCCCAGCATTTT. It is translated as CASSFLTGWNQPQHF.

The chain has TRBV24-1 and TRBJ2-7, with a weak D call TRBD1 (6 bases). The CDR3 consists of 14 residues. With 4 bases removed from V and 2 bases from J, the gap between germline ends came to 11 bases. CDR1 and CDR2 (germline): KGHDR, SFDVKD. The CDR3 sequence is CATSDFGQTYEQYF. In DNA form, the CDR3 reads TGTGCCACCAGTGACTTTGGACAGACCTACGAGCAGTACTTC.

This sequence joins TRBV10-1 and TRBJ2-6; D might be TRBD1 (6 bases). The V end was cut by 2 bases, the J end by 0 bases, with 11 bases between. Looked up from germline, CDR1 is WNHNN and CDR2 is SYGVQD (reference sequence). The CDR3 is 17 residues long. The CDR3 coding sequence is TGCGCCAGCAGTGAGGGCAGGGGCATCTCTGGGGCCAACGTCCTGACTTTC. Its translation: CASSEGRGISGANVLTF.

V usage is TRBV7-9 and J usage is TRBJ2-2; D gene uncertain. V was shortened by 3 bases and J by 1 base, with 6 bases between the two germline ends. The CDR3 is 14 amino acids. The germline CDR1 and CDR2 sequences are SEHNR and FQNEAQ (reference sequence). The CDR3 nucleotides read TGTGCCAGCAGCTTTGATCTGAACACCGGGGAGCTGTTTTTT. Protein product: CASSFDLNTGELFF.

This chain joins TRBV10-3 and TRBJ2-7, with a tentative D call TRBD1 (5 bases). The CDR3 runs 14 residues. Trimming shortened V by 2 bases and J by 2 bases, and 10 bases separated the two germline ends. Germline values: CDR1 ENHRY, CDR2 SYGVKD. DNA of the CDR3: TGTGCCATCAGTGAGGTCAGGGTCCCCTACGAGCAGTACTTC. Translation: CAISEVRVPYEQYF.